This TCR beta chain stems from a study of cytotoxic CD8 clonotypes in ibrutinib-treated CLL. Study summary: Response specimens were obtained following a median treatment duration of about 12 months, with a range of 6 to 36. The sample average was approximately 280,000 productive templates and 85,000 to 95,000 productive rearrangements.

Germline CDR1 MNHEY, CDR2 SMNVEV (reference sequence). V lost 6 bases and J lost 2, with 13 bases in between. The CDR3 contains 14 residues. TCRdb's table, derived via immunoSEQ multiplex PCR, lists solely in-frame clones and lacks some. The sample has around 70,000 clones; 90% are singletons. The rearrangement joins TRBV27 to TRBJ1-2; maybe TRBD1 (5 bases). The sample consisted of PBMCs, taken after 12 months of ibrutinib treatment. The receptor's source is a human donor with chronic lymphocytic leukemia. The CDR3, as DNA: TGTGCCAGCAGCGGGACTCCCCAGAACTATGGCTACACCTTC. Residues: CASSGTPQNYGYTF.